The 28 T cell receptor beta chains below all came from one sample that was sequenced in a study of cytomegalovirus exposure and HLA in healthy donors (dated by TCRdb to about 2017). Preparation of the library involved the immunoSEQ multiplex PCR assay. For the multiplex PCR, a mixture combining 60 forward primers for TCR Vbeta segments and 13 reverse primers for TCR Jbeta segments was used. Entries here come from immuneACCESS through TCRdb and include only in-frame sequences with V and J called. Some clones fail to appear in such tables; in the studies checked, an unresolved V gene covers under half of the shortfall, and the cause of the remainder is unknown. This sample's listing comprises about 170,000 clones. The ten largest clones capture over 1% of the sample. The sample comprised PBMCs. Source of these receptors: a woman in her sixties or seventies in good health and CMV-seronegative.

CDR3 region: CASSQEGRWIMNTEAFF. The CDR3 DNA sequence: TGCGCCAGCAGCCAAGAGGGCAGATGGATTATGAACACTGAAGCTTTCTTT. The chain uses TRBV4-3 and TRBJ1-1, with D hard to call. The V and J ends lost 0 bases and 0 bases respectively, with 14 bases between them. There are 17 residues in the CDR3. Germline assignment: CDR1 LGHNA and CDR2 YSLEER.

The DNA for the CDR3 is TGTGCCAGCTCACGAACAGGGGAGGCCACTGAAGCTTTCTTT. Protein product: CASSRTGEATEAFF. This chain connects TRBV18 to TRBJ1-1, with 7 bases matching TRBD1. There are 14 residues in the CDR3. CDR1 and CDR2 (germline): KGHSH, LQKENI. V was pared by 4 bases and J by 4 bases, with 6 bases of the junction left unmatched.

The chain couples TRBV11-1 to TRBJ2-7; D is possibly TRBD2 (6 bases). CDR1 and CDR2 from the germline V gene are SGHAT and FQDESV (reference sequence). The CDR3 has 15 amino acids. The ends were cut back, 5 bases at V and 1 base at J, with 15 bases in the middle. CDR3 DNA sequence: TGTGCCAGCAGCCCGCAGAAAGGGACTTCCTACGAGCAGTACTTC. It codes for CASSPQKGTSYEQYF.

V is TRBV7-3 and J is TRBJ2-5, with D perhaps TRBD2 (5 bases). The CDR3 consists of 15 residues. Germline assignment: CDR1 SGHTA and CDR2 FQGTGA. Between the trimmed V and J ends, which lost 0 bases and 2 bases, there was a span of 10 bases. DNA for the CDR3: TGTGCCAGCAGCTTAACGGGAGCCGCTCAAGAGACCCAGTACTTC. This encodes CASSLTGAAQETQYF.

This chain uses TRBV18 with TRBJ1-5, with D possibly matching TRBD1 (6 bases). Trimming stripped 2 bases from V and 0 bases from J, with 11 bases between. The CDR3 totals 16 residues. Germline V CDR1 and CDR2: KGHSH, LQKENI. CDR3: CASSPGQLDSNQPQHF. DNA for the CDR3: TGTGCCAGCTCACCAGGACAGCTCGATAGCAATCAGCCCCAGCATTTT.

The gene calls are TRBV14 and TRBJ1-5, with a possible D match to TRBD1 (5 bases). The CDR3 runs 16 residues. In germline, CDR1 is SGHDN, CDR2 FVKESK. Trimming removed 0 bases at V and 4 bases at J, with 13 bases between. CDR3 protein: CASSQDRGTQNQPQHF. The CDR3 coding sequence is TGTGCCAGCAGCCAAGATCGCGGGACCCAAAATCAGCCCCAGCATTTT.

V gene TRBV4-3 combines with J gene TRBJ2-1, with 8 bases aligning to TRBD1. CDR1 is LGHNA and CDR2 is YSLEER in the germline V gene. The trim removed 1 base at V and 10 bases at J, leaving 12 bases unmatched. The CDR3 loop spans 16 amino acids. CDR3 amino acids: CASSQGTGTGEREQFF. CDR3 DNA sequence: TGCGCCAGCAGCCAAGGAACCGGGACAGGTGAGCGCGAGCAGTTCTTC.

The V call is TRBV7-2, the J call TRBJ1-4; TRBD1 might be the D (6 bases). The germline V gene encodes CDR1 SGHTA and CDR2 FQGNSA. Trimming pared 8 bases from V and 7 bases from J, leaving 14 bases between. CDR3 length equals 13 residues. This CDR3 reads CASGNRVAEKLFF. CDR3 nucleotide sequence: TGTGCCAGCGGAAACAGGGTCGCTGAAAAACTGTTTTTT.

V is TRBV27 and J is TRBJ2-7; no firm D call. Trimming removed 3 bases from V and 2 bases from J, with 14 bases in between. The CDR3 contains 15 residues. From germline, CDR1 is MNHEY and CDR2 SMNVEV (reference sequence). The CDR3 region is CASSFSGRAAYEQYF. The CDR3 DNA sequence: TGTGCCAGCAGTTTTTCGGGTCGCGCGGCCTACGAGCAGTACTTC.

The chain joins TRBV19 to TRBJ1-1, with D possibly being TRBD1 (5 bases). The V and J ends lost 7 bases and 7 bases respectively, with 13 bases between them. Germline V lookup: CDR1 LNHDA, CDR2 SQIVND (reference sequence). The CDR3 is 12 amino acids. The CDR3 here is CASNPGKGEAFF. CDR3 nucleotides: TGTGCCAGTAACCCAGGGAAAGGTGAAGCTTTCTTT.

The chain couples TRBV6-4 to TRBJ1-1; D is unclear. Trimming cost V 2 bases and J 1 base, with 8 bases left between them. The CDR3 sequence is 14 residues long. Germline V CDR1 and CDR2: MRHNA, SNTAGT. CDR3: CASSDRAGNTEAFF. CDR3 nucleotide sequence: TGTGCCAGCAGTGACAGGGCGGGGAACACTGAAGCTTTCTTT.

The chain recombines TRBV5-1 with TRBJ2-5; 7 nucleotides agree with TRBD1. Unmatched junction bases numbered 3, after V lost 5 bases and J lost 2 bases. CDR3 length equals 13 residues. The germline V gene has CDR1 SGHRS and CDR2 YFSETQ. The CDR3 DNA reads TGCGCCAGCAGGGCGACAGGGCAAGAGACCCAGTACTTC. It yields the protein CASRATGQETQYF.

The rearrangement uses TRBV27 and TRBJ1-1, with D unclear. CDR3 size: 17 residues. Trimming cost V 1 base and J 3 bases, with 18 bases left between them. Germline CDR1 is MNHEY and CDR2 is SMNVEV (reference sequence). CDR3: CASSLFSVSGGHTEAFF. Here the CDR3 DNA reads TGTGCCAGCAGTTTATTTTCAGTTTCTGGAGGGCACACTGAAGCTTTCTTT.

CDR3 in amino acids: CASSEWGQPNEQFF. CDR3 bases: TGTGCCAGCAGTGAATGGGGACAGCCAAATGAGCAGTTCTTC. The chain combines TRBV6-1 with TRBJ2-1, with TRBD1 matching 7 bases. This CDR3 region has 14 residues. The trim removed 2 bases at V and 7 bases at J, leaving 5 bases unmatched. CDR1 and CDR2 from the germline V gene are MNHNS and SASEGT.

This chain connects TRBV5-6 to TRBJ1-2, with 9 bases fitting TRBD1. V was clipped by 5 bases and J by 4 bases; unmatched bases: 3. CDR1 and CDR2 from the germline V gene are SGHDT and YYEEEE. This CDR3 region has 13 residues. The CDR3 here is CASRGQGGYGYTF. CDR3 in DNA: TGTGCCAGCAGGGGACAGGGAGGCTATGGCTACACCTTC. Variable domain in full (rest from reference TRBV5-6 and TRBJ1-2): DAGVTQSPTHLIKTRGQQVTLRCSPKSGHDTVSWYQQALGQGPQFIFQYYEEEERQRGNFPDRFSGHQFPNYSSELNVNALLLGDSALYLCASRGQGGYGYTFGSGTRLTVV.

V gene TRBV11-3 combines with J gene TRBJ2-5, with TRBD2 identical over 7 bases. V was clipped by 5 bases and J by 4 bases; unmatched bases: 10. Germline V gene data show CDR1 as SGHNT and CDR2 as YENEEA. The CDR3 is made up of 15 amino acids. The CDR3 sequence is CASSLGLGGVETQYF. CDR3 in DNA: TGTGCCAGCAGCCTTGGGCTGGGAGGGGTAGAGACCCAGTACTTC.

The V gene is TRBV7-2, the J gene TRBJ2-3; 7 bases fit TRBD1. The CDR3 is 14 amino acids. V lost 5 bases, J lost 0 bases, and 2 bases stayed unmatched. Germline V gene lookup returns CDR1 SGHTA and CDR2 FQGNSA. CDR3: CASSLRGSTDTQYF. CDR3 nucleotide sequence: TGTGCCAGCAGCCTCAGGGGGAGCACAGATACGCAGTATTTT.

V is TRBV5-6 and J is TRBJ1-1; 7 positions match TRBD1. In germline, CDR1 is SGHDT, CDR2 YYEEEE. V was clipped by 3 bases and J by 1 base; unmatched bases: 3. There are 14 residues in the CDR3. The CDR3 loop is CASSSRQGNTEAFF. DNA for the CDR3: TGTGCCAGCAGCTCCCGACAGGGGAACACTGAAGCTTTCTTT. Supplemented by reference TRBV5-6 and TRBJ1-1, the full variable domain reads DAGVTQSPTHLIKTRGQQVTLRCSPKSGHDTVSWYQQALGQGPQFIFQYYEEEERQRGNFPDRFSGHQFPNYSSELNVNALLLGDSALYLCASSSRQGNTEAFFGQGTRLTVV.

The J gene is TRBJ1-1, the V gene TRBV27; D remains ambiguous. CDR1 is MNHEY, CDR2 SMNVEV, per germline (reference sequence). Trimming took off 6 bases at V and 6 bases at J, with 11 bases between the two ends. This CDR3 spans 12 amino acids. Written as DNA, the CDR3 is TGTGCCAGCAGGACCAACGGGGCTGAAGCTTTCTTT. This translates into CASRTNGAEAFF.

The rearrangement uses TRBV10-3 and TRBJ1-2, with D possibly TRBD1 on 5 matching bases. The CDR3 runs to 14 residues. The ends were cut back, 0 bases at V and 4 bases at J, with 9 bases in the middle. CDR1 ENHRY and CDR2 SYGVKD come from the germline V gene. The chain's CDR3 is CAISESGAPYGYTF. For the CDR3, the DNA is TGTGCCATCAGTGAGTCAGGGGCGCCCTATGGCTACACCTTC.

The V call is TRBV2, the J call TRBJ2-1, with a possible D match to TRBD1 (5 bases). The V and J ends lost 7 bases and 0 bases respectively, with 13 bases between them. The CDR3 loop spans 15 amino acids. Germline-derived CDR1 and CDR2 are SNHLY and FYNNEI. CDR3 bases: TGTGCCAGCACCAAAGGGCAGGGCTCCTACAATGAGCAGTTCTTC. Its protein is CASTKGQGSYNEQFF. The full variable domain, with the rest looked up from reference TRBV2 and TRBJ2-1, is EPEVTQTPSHQVTQMGQEVILRCVPISNHLYFYWYRQILGQKVEFLVSFYNNEISEKSEIFDDQFSVERPDGSNFTLKIRSTKLEDSAMYFCASTKGQGSYNEQFFGPGTRLTVL.

The chain is built from TRBV5-6 and TRBJ2-1, with a tentative D call TRBD2 (6 bases). Germline assignment: CDR1 SGHDT and CDR2 YYEEEE. The CDR3 contains 17 residues. Between the trimmed V and J ends, which lost 4 bases and 4 bases, there was a span of 21 bases. CDR3 region: CASSGAGGPSAYNEQFF. CDR3 DNA: TGTGCCAGCAGCGGGGCCGGCGGGCCTAGCGCTTACAATGAGCAGTTCTTC.

The rearrangement uses TRBV5-6 and TRBJ2-5; D call uncertain. Germline assignment: CDR1 SGHDT and CDR2 YYEEEE. This CDR3 region has 13 residues. Trimming stripped 3 bases from V and 7 bases from J, with 13 bases between. This chain's CDR3 is CASSSRRSGTQYF. The DNA of the CDR3 is TGTGCCAGCAGCTCCCGGCGGTCTGGGACCCAGTACTTC.

J is TRBJ2-1 and V is TRBV5-1, with 7 nucleotides matching TRBD2. The germline V gene encodes CDR1 SGHRS and CDR2 YFSETQ. The CDR3 covers 14 residues. V lost 2 bases to trimming and J lost 7 bases; unmatched junction nucleotides: 6. In nucleotides, the CDR3 is TGCGCCAGCAGCTTTGGCGGGGGAAGGAATGAGCAGTTCTTC. Encoded protein: CASSFGGGRNEQFF.

Details on this clone: This sample includes further DNA sequences coding for the same CDR3. CDR3 nucleotides: TGTGCCAGCAGCCAAGGACAGTACTATGGCTACACCTTC. Amino acids: CASSQGQYYGYTF. The chain couples TRBV14 to TRBJ1-2, with TRBD1 as a possible D gene (5 bases). This CDR3 has 13 amino acids. V was shortened by 1 base and J by 3 bases, with 6 bases between the two germline ends. CDR1 is SGHDN, CDR2 FVKESK, per germline.

This sequence joins TRBV5-8 and TRBJ2-7; 9 bases are a match to TRBD1. J was trimmed by 3 bases and V by 1 base; bases with no gene match: 5. Germline V gene lookup returns CDR1 SGHTS and CDR2 YDEGEE. The CDR3 loop spans 15 amino acids. CDR3 protein: CASSLSGTGYYEQYF. The CDR3 bases are TGTGCCAGCAGCTTGTCCGGGACAGGGTACTACGAGCAGTACTTC.

V gene TRBV19 combines with J gene TRBJ1-2; D is possibly TRBD1 (6 bases). This CDR3 spans 14 amino acids. CDR1 and CDR2 (germline): LNHDA, SQIVND (reference sequence). V lost 7 bases, J lost 8 bases, and 20 bases lay in between. As DNA, the CDR3 is TGTGCCAGTACCATAGGGGGGGCCTCGGGAGGCTACACCTTC. Protein sequence: CASTIGGASGGYTF.

V and J are TRBV2 and TRBJ1-1, with a weak D call TRBD1 (5 bases). CDR3 length: 13 amino acids. Germline V gene data show CDR1 as SNHLY and CDR2 as FYNNEI. Trimming took off 11 bases at V and 5 bases at J, with 18 bases between the two ends. The CDR3 reads CASGGTRKTEAFF. The CDR3 region has the DNA TGTGCCTCGGGGGGTACCCGAAAAACTGAAGCTTTCTTT. The entire variable domain, with the rest obtained from reference TRBV2 and TRBJ1-1, is as follows: EPEVTQTPSHQVTQMGQEVILRCVPISNHLYFYWYRQILGQKVEFLVSFYNNEISEKSEIFDDQFSVERPDGSNFTLKIRSTKLEDSAMYFCASGGTRKTEAFFGQGTRLTVV.